What follows describes a single T cell receptor (beta chain). These data come from a study of blood T cell repertoires in COVID-19. Across the whole study: Acute-phase and convalescent COVID-19 samples originated in the United States, Italy and Spain. From T cells, B-cell-depleted T cells, or PBMCs came the material, which was cDNA or gDNA.

Authors' methods: Cell counts per sample came from amplifying reference gene primers. Here immunoSEQ multiplex PCR was the method, and the copy in TCRdb shows in-frame clones only, minus some. V and J calls and clone size follow that table, whereas D and trimming were derived from the DNA. The data show 150,000 or so clones, with approximately 78% seen just once and about 15% held by the top ten. V gave up 3 bases and J gave up 0 bases, with 10 bases separating them. Germline V CDR1 and CDR2: SGHNT, YYREEE (reference sequence). This CDR3 is built from 15 residues. The chain joins TRBV5-4 to TRBJ1-3; D perhaps matches TRBD1 (5 bases). This TCR was sampled from a human donor with acute or convalescent COVID-19. The donor label of this sample is uncertain. Sequenced input: peripheral blood. DNA of the CDR3: TGTGCCAGCAGCTCGCAGGGTTCCTCTGGAAACACCATATATTTT. Its translation is CASSSQGSSGNTIYF. The whole variable domain, filled in from reference TRBV5-4 and TRBJ1-3, reads ETGVTQSPTHLIKTRGQQVTLRCSSQSGHNTVSWYQQALGQGPQFIFQYYREEENGRGNFPPRFSGLQFPNYSSELNVNALELDDSALYLCASSSQGSSGNTIYFGEGSWLTVV.